This T cell receptor beta chain derives from a study of molecular identifiers for immune sequencing clone quantification (dated by TCRdb to 2017 to 2018). About the full investigation: For a replicate experiment, RNA from roughly 21,000 or 96,000 naive CD8 T cells was divided into five aliquots, of which four were sequenced. This methods study benchmarked molecular-identifier clustering-based TCR repertoire sequencing (MIDCIRS) and TCR RNA copy counting, using CD8 T cells to do so. The paper's findings and limits, for the study overall: Spiked-in Jurkat TCR RNA equivalent to a single cell was reported to be detectable even among 800,000 to 1,000,000 naive CD8 T cells. The naive libraries included spiked-in Jurkat TCR RNA (about nine copies' worth), and this RNA is not part of the donor repertoire. Clones above 20 RNA copies held over 99% of molecules in CMV-specific effector cells but under 1% in naive cells. When barcode sub-clustering was omitted, TCR diversity was inflated by chimeric consensus sequences, with chimeras reaching as high as 47%. Approximately 3.1 recovered TCR RNA copies per cell were obtained by modeling, versus about 10 by digital PCR, implying a capture efficiency of approximately 30%. Highly expanded clone sizes could be underestimated if identical TCR molecules share a barcode.

Trimming costs V 3 bases and J 2 bases, and their ends lie 12 bases apart. The CDR3 runs 14 residues from the cysteine to the phenylalanine. The read is trimmed to its CDR3 DNA, 42 bases read in frame from base 1. CDR1 and CDR2, looked up from the germline V gene, are SGDLS and YYNGEE. Notes on this clonotype: It lacks a known antigen. Base qualities are not at hand, and no much larger clone is one base apart.

Naive CD8 T cell libraries were made from 20,000 to 1,000,000 sorted cells using 10%, 30% or 50% of purified RNA. Naive CD8 T cells, defined as CD8+CD4-CCR7+CD45RA+, were FACS-sorted into RLT Plus buffer on a BD FACSAria II. Detection sensitivity was tested by spiking Jurkat RNA equal to about eleven TCR copies' worth into samples containing roughly 17,000-1,100,000 naive CD8 T cells. CD8 T cells were enriched with RosetteSep CD8+ T Cell Enrichment Cocktail and Ficoll-Paque, followed by ACK red cell lysis. Library creation used PCR. Sequenced using an Illumina HiSeq 4000. Bulk TCR libraries were prepared as previously described, using TCR primers listed in Table S5. The Qiagen AllPrep DNA/RNA kit was used to purify total RNA. Before analysis, reads from multiple sequencing runs of one library were combined. The paper's processing steps were these. Only reads with exact TCR constant sequence were kept, trimmed to 150 nt, and grouped by their 12-nt molecular barcodes. Within each barcode group, reads were sub-clustered at a 15% Levenshtein threshold, and quality-weighted consensus sequences were built per RNA molecule. Non-functional sequences were removed, as were lower-count sequences one edit away from another. Barcode sub-clusters with fewer than 20% of the maximum read count were removed, based on fitting two negative binomial distributions. In TCRdb, the public reads were trimmed at Q25 with fastp and aligned with MiXCR, with productive beta chains retained. Merged by CDR3 protein, the rows form single entries marked with the most common genes and DNA. The V and J calls were determined by TCRdb, not by the authors. The sample contains under 85,000 distinct CDR3 sequences, around 17% of them found a single time. The ten largest clones take up approximately 1.5% of the sample.

This sequence uses TRBV9 and TRBJ2-7; TRBD2 is a weak D gene call, 6 bases matching. This clonotype originated in a human donor in good health. Some libraries in this study had Jurkat cell RNA spiked in. Sequencing used naive CD8+ T cells from blood, with Jurkat cell RNA spiked in. The cell subset or site label, read with the paper, signifies: FACS-sorted CD8+CD4-CCR7+CD45RA+ naive T cells. The DNA sequence follows: TGTGCCAGCAGCGGGGGACTCTCCCCCTACGAGCAGTACTTC. This translates into CASSGGLSPYEQYF.